The entry that follows covers one T cell receptor beta chain sequence. Its antigen is not identified. The CDR3 loop spans 14 amino acids. V shed 3 bases, J shed 5 bases, and the junction held 4 bases outside the gene matches. The germline V gene has CDR1 SGDLS and CDR2 YYNGEE. Terminally differentiated effector memory CD45RA+ cells were excluded by CCR7 positive selection of CD45RO-negative cells. The sample belongs to a study of shared clonotypes between healthy human individuals. Regarding the study as a whole: Sharing across several donors was seen in 4% to 6.5% of naive CD4 clonotypes.

Sorted-subset replicate PCRs used about 0.2 ug of genomic DNA. This amount corresponded to about 30,000 T cell genomes. In the authors' workflow: Junction-only sequences without quality scores came from ImmunoSEQ, so filtering differed. TCRdb keeps only in-frame clones here, not all; method: immunoSEQ multiplex PCR. The DNA was the basis for D and trimming; V, J and clone size are from that table. Of some 2.1 million clones in the sample, about 95% were seen once. The V call is TRBV9, the J call TRBJ2-4, with 8 bases fitting TRBD1. Sequencing input: naive CD8+ T cells sorted from blood. The sequence came from a young man in good health. In DNA form, the CDR3 reads TGTGCCAGCAGCGCCTCGACAGGGGAAAACATTCAGTACTTC. Translated, it gives CASSASTGENIQYF.